This passage covers 21 T cell receptor beta chains from one sample sequenced in a study of OX40 agonist ivuxolimab in advanced cancers. Measured with immunoSEQ multiplex PCR; TCRdb has only the in-frame clones, and not every one. The sample consists of around 60,000 clones, about 85% of them appearing once. The starting material was CD4+ or CD8+ T cells sorted from blood, obtained in a trial of the OX40 agonist ivuxolimab. The source of these receptors is an adult with an advanced solid tumor such as melanoma, head and neck, liver or kidney cancer.

This clone was seen just once. CDR3 in amino acids: CASSSNYNEQFF. The CDR3 DNA follows: TGTGCCAGCAGCTCCAACTACAATGAGCAGTTCTTC. The gene calls are TRBV7-9 and TRBJ2-1; no clear D. CDR1 and CDR2 from the germline V gene are SEHNR and FQNEAQ (reference sequence). V lost 4 bases and J 3 bases, leaving 4 bases between the germline ends. This CDR3 region has 12 residues.

The chain carries TRBV11-2 and TRBJ2-7, with 10 bases identical to TRBD2. V was clipped by 1 base and J by 4 bases; unmatched bases: 4. The CDR3 covers 15 residues. Germline V gene lookup returns CDR1 SGHAT and CDR2 FQNNGV. CDR3 region: CASSLVASGGYEQYF. CDR3 sequence (DNA): TGTGCCAGCAGCTTAGTTGCTAGCGGGGGATACGAGCAGTACTTC.

V is TRBV19 and J is TRBJ2-7; the D is unclear. Trimming left V 1 base short and J 3 bases short, with 7 bases between. Germline lookup yields CDR1 LNHDA and CDR2 SQIVND (reference sequence). This CDR3 spans 13 amino acids. This CDR3 reads CASSIVSGYEQYF. The CDR3 region has the DNA TGTGCCAGTAGTATAGTTTCTGGCTACGAGCAGTACTTC. Full variable domain (missing parts from reference TRBV19 and TRBJ2-7): DGGITQSPKYLFRKEGQNVTLSCEQNLNHDAMYWYRQDPGQGLRLIYYSQIVNDFQKGDIAEGYSVSREKKESFPLTVTSAQKNPTAFYLCASSIVSGYEQYFGPGTRLTVT.

The chain is built from TRBV5-1 and TRBJ2-2; TRBD2 might be the D (6 bases). This CDR3 comprises 15 residues. Germline-derived CDR1 and CDR2 are SGHRS and YFSETQ. V gave up 3 bases and J gave up 7 bases, with 16 bases separating them. CDR3 nucleotide sequence: TGCGCCAGCAGCTCCGGGACTTATACAGTCGGGGAGCTGTTTTTT. Its translation: CASSSGTYTVGELFF.

The V call is TRBV6-1, the J call TRBJ2-7; maybe TRBD2 (5 bases). This CDR3 is built from 12 residues. V shed 8 bases and J shed 4 bases, with 12 bases lying between them. Germline-derived CDR1 and CDR2 are MNHNS and SASEGT. The CDR3 sequence is CASGLANYEQYF. CDR3 DNA sequence: TGTGCCAGCGGGCTAGCTAATTACGAGCAGTACTTC.

V usage is TRBV6-1 and J usage is TRBJ1-3; D not resolved. V lost 1 base and J 0 bases, leaving 4 bases between the germline ends. There are 14 residues in the CDR3. Germline loops: CDR1 MNHNS, CDR2 SASEGT. The CDR3 nucleotides read TGTGCCAGCAGTGAAGTGGTCTCTGGAAACACCATATATTTT. It encodes CASSEVVSGNTIYF.

The chain links TRBV5-6 to TRBJ2-5; D is undetermined. The V and J ends lost 3 bases and 2 bases respectively, with 8 bases between them. Germline V gene sequence: CDR1 SGHDT, CDR2 YYEEEE. The CDR3 consists of 13 residues. The CDR3 is CASSWAGQETQYF. CDR3 sequence (DNA): TGTGCCAGCAGCTGGGCTGGGCAAGAGACCCAGTACTTC.

This sequence joins TRBV5-1 and TRBJ2-7; 11 positions agree with TRBD2. The CDR3 covers 22 residues. The J segment lost 3 bases and the V segment lost 10 bases, leaving 33 bases of the junction unmatched. From germline, CDR1 is SGHRS and CDR2 YFSETQ. This chain's CDR3 is CAGQTEGASGRKGSSSFYEQYF. CDR3 DNA sequence: TGCGCCGGCCAGACTGAGGGGGCTAGCGGGAGGAAGGGGTCCTCAAGCTTCTACGAGCAGTACTTC.

In this sample, this clone turned up once. The gene calls are TRBV5-1 and TRBJ2-1; no clear D. This CDR3 has 14 amino acids. Trimming removed 6 bases at V and 1 base at J, with 11 bases between. Germline V gene lookup returns CDR1 SGHRS and CDR2 YFSETQ. The CDR3 protein is CASTPETSYNEQFF. The CDR3 DNA reads as TGCGCCAGCACCCCGGAGACATCCTACAATGAGCAGTTCTTC.

This sequence joins TRBV27 and TRBJ2-6; D is unresolved. Trimming left V 8 bases short and J 2 bases short, with 13 bases between. The CDR3 runs to 15 residues. Germline V gives CDR1 MNHEY, CDR2 SMNVEV (reference sequence). The CDR3 DNA reads as TGTGCCAGCGGGTCCCCATCTGCTGGGGCCAACGTCCTGACTTTC. Its protein product is CASGSPSAGANVLTF.

The gene calls are TRBV7-9 and TRBJ2-1; TRBD2 might be the D (5 bases). This CDR3 region has 13 residues. Deletions cut 6 bases from V and 2 bases from J, with 8 bases between. Germline CDR1 is SEHNR and CDR2 is FQNEAQ (reference sequence). The CDR3 region has the DNA TGTGCCAGCAGTGGGAGTCCCTACAATGAGCAGTTCTTC. This translates into CASSGSPYNEQFF.

This clone was found once. The rearrangement joins TRBV5-5 to TRBJ2-7, with 10 bases matching TRBD2. CDR3 length: 15 amino acids. The germline gives CDR1 SGHKS, CDR2 YYEKEE (reference sequence). The J segment lost 6 bases and the V segment lost 0 bases, leaving 6 bases of the junction unmatched. In DNA, the CDR3 is TGTGCCAGCAGCTTGGTCCTAGCGGGAGTGCGCGAGCAGTACTTC. Protein sequence: CASSLVLAGVREQYF.

This clone was seen only once. This chain connects TRBV30 to TRBJ2-3; D is unresolved. Trimming left V 7 bases short and J 8 bases short, with 13 bases between. The CDR3 covers 11 residues. Per the germline V gene, CDR1 is GTSNPN and CDR2 is SVGIG (reference sequence). The DNA for the CDR3 is TGTGCCTCCTCGGGCCGCGGTACGCAGTATTTT. Its translation is CASSGRGTQYF.

The chain joins TRBV6-1 to TRBJ2-1, with 9 bases that match TRBD1. This CDR3 has 15 residues. Trimming removed 4 bases from V and 3 bases from J; junction bases left unmatched: 4. The V gene's germline CDR1 is MNHNS and CDR2 SASEGT. CDR3 sequence reads: CASSGQTGGYNEQFF. The CDR3 DNA reads TGTGCCAGCAGTGGACAGACAGGGGGCTACAATGAGCAGTTCTTC.

This chain uses TRBV2 with TRBJ1-6, with D possibly matching TRBD1 (5 bases). Germline values: CDR1 SNHLY, CDR2 FYNNEI. The CDR3 totals 15 residues. The V gene lost 5 bases and the J gene lost 9 bases, with 17 bases spanning the gap. The CDR3 loop reads CASSRRGGVGSPLHF. The CDR3 DNA sequence: TGTGCCAGCAGTAGACGGGGGGGTGTGGGTTCACCCCTCCACTTT. The full variable domain, rest sourced from reference TRBV2 and TRBJ1-6, is EPEVTQTPSHQVTQMGQEVILRCVPISNHLYFYWYRQILGQKVEFLVSFYNNEISEKSEIFDDQFSVERPDGSNFTLKIRSTKLEDSAMYFCASSRRGGVGSPLHFGNGTRLTVT.

The gene calls are TRBV7-9 and TRBJ2-3, with 7 bases aligning to TRBD2. V shed 4 bases, J shed 6 bases, and the junction held 4 bases outside the gene matches. This CDR3 is 13 amino acids long. In germline, CDR1 is SEHNR, CDR2 FQNEAQ (reference sequence). The CDR3 bases are TGTGCCAGCAGCTGGGGGAGGGCCGATACGCAGTATTTT. This sequence encodes CASSWGRADTQYF.

V is TRBV7-8 and J is TRBJ2-7, with D possibly TRBD1 on 7 matching bases. This CDR3 has 14 residues. From germline, CDR1 is SGHVS and CDR2 FQNEAQ. V lost 5 bases and J 2 bases, leaving 13 bases between the germline ends. The CDR3 region has the DNA TGTGCCAGCAGCCAGGGGGGCGATCCCTACGAGCAGTACTTC. Translating it yields CASSQGGDPYEQYF. Full variable domain (missing parts from reference TRBV7-8 and TRBJ2-7): GAGVSQSPRYKVAKRGQDVALRCDPISGHVSLFWYQQALGQGPEFLTYFQNEAQLDKSGLPSDRFFAERPEGSVSTLKIQRTQQEDSAVYLCASSQGGDPYEQYFGPGTRLTVT.

The V gene is TRBV28, the J gene TRBJ1-5; D not resolved. V was cut by 8 bases and J by 5 bases, with 10 bases left in between. Germline V gene lookup returns CDR1 MDHEN and CDR2 SYDVKM. The CDR3 contains 12 residues. The CDR3 nucleotides are TGTGCCAGCGCGGTAGCGGATCAGCCCCAGCATTTT. Translation gives CASAVADQPQHF.

The V gene is TRBV18, the J gene TRBJ1-3, with 8 positions matching TRBD1. The J segment lost 2 bases and the V segment lost 2 bases, leaving 5 bases of the junction unmatched. This CDR3 contains 16 residues. CDR1 and CDR2 (germline): KGHSH, LQKENI. The CDR3 DNA is TGTGCCAGCTCACCAGGAGGGACAGGAACTGGAAACACCATATATTTT. Its protein product is CASSPGGTGTGNTIYF.

The count of this clone is one. The rearrangement uses TRBV7-8 and TRBJ2-1, with TRBD2 matching 13 bases. Germline trimming cut 5 bases from V and 0 bases from J; bases unmatched to any gene: 7. Germline V gives CDR1 SGHVS, CDR2 FQNEAQ. The CDR3 is 18 residues long. CDR3 coding DNA: TGTGCCAGCAGCCCTGGGACTAGCGGGGTGAGCTCCTACAATGAGCAGTTCTTC. It is translated as CASSPGTSGVSSYNEQFF.

In the case of this clone: This same CDR3 is encoded by further DNA sequences in the sample. The rearrangement links TRBV28 to TRBJ2-7; no definite D call. The CDR3 is made up of 11 amino acids. The germline CDR1 and CDR2 sequences are MDHEN and SYDVKM. V was pared by 7 bases and J by 3 bases, with 7 bases between. The CDR3 is CASTSRYEQYF. The CDR3 DNA is TGTGCCAGCACTTCCCGCTACGAGCAGTACTTC.